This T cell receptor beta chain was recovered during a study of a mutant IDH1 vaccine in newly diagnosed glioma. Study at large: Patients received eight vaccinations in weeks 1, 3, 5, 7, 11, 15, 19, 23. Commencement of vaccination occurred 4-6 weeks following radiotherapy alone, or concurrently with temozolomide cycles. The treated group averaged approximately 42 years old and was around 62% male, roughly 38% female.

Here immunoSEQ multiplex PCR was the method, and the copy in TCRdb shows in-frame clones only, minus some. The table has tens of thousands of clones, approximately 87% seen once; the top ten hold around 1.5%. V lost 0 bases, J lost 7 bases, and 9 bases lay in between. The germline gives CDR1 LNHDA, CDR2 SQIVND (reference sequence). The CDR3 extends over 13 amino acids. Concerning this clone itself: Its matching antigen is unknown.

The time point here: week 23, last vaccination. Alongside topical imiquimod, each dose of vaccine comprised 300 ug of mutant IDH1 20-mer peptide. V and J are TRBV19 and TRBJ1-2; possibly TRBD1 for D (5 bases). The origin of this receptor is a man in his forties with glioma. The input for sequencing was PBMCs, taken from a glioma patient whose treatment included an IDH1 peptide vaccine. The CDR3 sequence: CASSIESRAGYTF. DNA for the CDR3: TGTGCCAGTAGTATAGAAAGCAGGGCTGGCTACACCTTC.